This is a list of T cell receptor beta chains from one sample in a study of T cell repertoires in cytomegalovirus infection. In TCRdb, the reads were re-called with MiXCR into one record per CDR3 protein. The data show about 900,000 distinct CDR3 sequences, with around 32% seen just once and 13% held by the top ten. Their antigens are not known. The source material was cultured CD8+ T cells from PBMCs, sampled from culture after CMV antigen stimulation. These receptors originate from a human donor in good health (CMV status not recorded). Some clones in this sample may be carry-over from other donors' samples. The CDR3 runs from the conserved cysteine through the conserved F or W. The order of the fields is D gene, V gene, clone size, J gene, CDR3 protein, CDR3 DNA. A D gene is named only where the DNA matches it firmly. Clone sizes are given selectively: once, few, many, or a class where the clone is expanded.

>NA|TRBV27|NA|TRBJ1-6
CASSSGVTSPLHF
TGTGCCAGCAGTTCTGGGGTTACTTCACCCCTCCACTTT
>NA|TRBV6-2/TRBV6-3|few|TRBJ1-2
CASSSWTHPNYGYTF
TGTGCCAGCAGTTCCTGGACCCACCCCAACTATGGCTACACCTTC
>TRBD2|TRBV5-1|NA|TRBJ2-3
CASSIRLAGGHTDTQYF
TGCGCCAGCAGCATCAGGCTAGCGGGGGGACACACAGATACGCAGTATTTT
>TRBD2|TRBV7-6|NA|TRBJ2-1
CASSPRFAGENEQFF
TGTGCCAGCAGCCCCAGATTTGCGGGGGAGAATGAGCAGTTCTTC
>NA|TRBV10-3|few|TRBJ2-1
CAISGRQGSGNEQFF
TGTGCCATCAGCGGCCGACAAGGGTCTGGAAATGAGCAGTTCTTC
>NA|TRBV6-8|few|TRBJ2-5
CASSTNVGPPREYF
TGTGCCAGCAGCACCAATGTAGGGCCGCCGAGGGAGTACTTC
>NA|TRBV4-2|few|TRBJ1-2
CASSQDLRGGYGYTF
TGTGCCAGCAGCCAAGATTTGCGGGGCGGCTATGGCTACACCTTC
>TRBD2|TRBV6-5|NA|TRBJ2-2
CANGGANGELFF
TGTGCCAACGGGGGGGCTAACGGGGAGCTGTTTTTT
>TRBD2|TRBV13|NA|TRBJ2-1
CASLPHFQAGAHNEQFF
TGTGCCAGCCTCCCCCACTTCCAAGCGGGGGCCCACAATGAGCAGTTCTTC
>NA|TRBV7-6|many|TRBJ2-3
CASSRTSTDTQYF
TGTGCCAGCAGCCGGACTAGCACAGATACGCAGTATTTT
>NA|TRBV12-3/TRBV12-4|NA|TRBJ1-2
CASSLGHGDGYTF
TGTGCCAGCAGCCTGGGACACGGAGATGGCTACACCTTC
>NA|TRBV20-1|NA|TRBJ1-2
CSAKPPGRGYTF
TGCAGTGCTAAACCCCCAGGACGTGGCTACACCTTC
>TRBD1|TRBV7-6|NA|TRBJ2-2
CASSSSSPGQGHGELFF
TGTGCCAGCAGCTCATCATCTCCGGGACAGGGACACGGGGAGCTGTTTTTT
>NA|TRBV18|few|TRBJ2-1
CASSPKNVWPSNEQFF
TGTGCCAGCTCACCCAAGAACGTGTGGCCGAGCAATGAGCAGTTCTTC
>NA|TRBV4-1|NA|TRBJ2-2
CASSQRGEELFF
TGCGCCAGCAGCCAGCGGGGCGAGGAGCTGTTTTTT
>TRBD2|TRBV28|NA|TRBJ2-1
CASGKTSGYNEQFF
TGTGCCAGCGGGAAGACTAGCGGATACAATGAGCAGTTCTTC
>NA|TRBV7-2|many|TRBJ2-5
CASSFPGGRGAGKETQYF
TGTGCCAGCAGCTTCCCAGGGGGGCGGGGGGCCGGGAAAGAGACCCAGTACTTC
>TRBD1|TRBV7-6|few|TRBJ1-4
CASSSIRQGNEKLFF
TGTGCCAGCAGCTCGATTAGACAGGGTAATGAAAAACTGTTTTTT